The entry below gives a single T cell receptor beta chain sequence along with its context. TCRdb's copy holds only in-frame clones and misses some; the assay was immunoSEQ multiplex PCR. The sample shows 220,000 or so clones, approximately 84% of them seen only once. The sample comes from a study of blood T cell repertoires in COVID-19. Study details: The study drew acute and convalescent COVID-19 samples from the United States, Italy and Spain.

Per the germline V gene, CDR1 is LNHDA and CDR2 is SQIVND (reference sequence). V lost 4 bases to trimming and J lost 4 bases, with 10 bases between them. The length of the CDR3 is 13 residues. The rearrangement joins TRBV19 to TRBJ1-1, with D unclear. The sequence came from an elderly woman with acute or convalescent COVID-19. Sequenced material: peripheral blood. CDR3 nucleotides: TGTGCCAGTAGTAAGAGCCCCTTCACTGAAGCTTTCTTT. Translation: CASSKSPFTEAFF.